This passage covers 27 T cell receptor beta chains from one sample sequenced in a study of neurological immune-mediated disorders. Time point in this sample: longitudinal time-point 3. MiXCR was run by TCRdb on the 5' RACE reads, yielding one entry per CDR3 protein. The sample has fewer than 50,000 distinct CDR3 sequences, around an eighth seen once. The sample taken for sequencing was PBMCs. The receptor source for this set is a man under 40 in good health.

This clonotype was found many times. This rearrangement joins TRBV20-1 to TRBJ2-1; 13 bases match TRBD2. Looked up from germline, CDR1 is DFQATT and CDR2 is SNEGSKA (reference sequence). V lost 6 bases and J lost 6; bases outside the gene matches: 5. CDR3 length: 14 residues. CDR3 region: CSAGGLAGANEQFF. The DNA for the CDR3 is TGCAGTGCCGGAGGACTAGCGGGAGCCAATGAGCAGTTCTTC.

This clonotype was counted at least ten times. The rearrangement uses TRBV29-1 and TRBJ2-5, with 9 bases that match TRBD1. The CDR3 contains 14 residues. V shed 7 bases and J 5 bases; nucleotides not matched to a gene: 11. The germline CDR1 and CDR2 sequences are SQVTM and ANQGSEA. CDR3 loop: CSAGTGLGGETQYF. The CDR3 DNA reads as TGCAGCGCCGGGACAGGGCTGGGAGGGGAGACCCAGTACTTC.

Of note for this clonotype: One end of the junction varies from germline; a read error may be responsible. The gene calls are TRBV9 and TRBJ2-3; no clear D gene. CDR3 length: 14 residues. Germline CDR1 SGDLS, CDR2 YYNGEE. Here the CDR3 DNA reads TGTGCCAACAGCGTTAGTTCTAGTACAGATACGCAGTATTTT. Protein: CANSVSSSTDTQYF. The whole variable domain, remainder taken from reference TRBV9 and TRBJ2-3, is DSGVTQTPKHLITATGQRVTLRCSPRSGDLSVYWYQQSLDQGLQFLIQYYNGEERAKGNILERFSAQQFPDLHSELNLSSLELGDSALYFCANSVSSSTDTQYFGPGTRLTVL.

This clonotype was counted ten times or more. The CDR3 sequence: CASSSLRGGDTEAFF. The CDR3 nucleotides read TGTGCCAGCAGTTCCCTCCGAGGGGGGGACACTGAAGCTTTCTTT. The chain has TRBV27 and TRBJ1-1; the D gene is possibly TRBD1 (6 bases). There are 15 residues in the CDR3. V was trimmed by 4 bases and J by 3 bases, leaving 15 bases between them. Germline CDR1 MNHEY, CDR2 SMNVEV (reference sequence).

This clonotype was observed at least ten times. This sequence joins TRBV19 and TRBJ2-5, with TRBD1 matching over 9 bases. CDR1 is LNHDA, CDR2 SQIVND, per germline (reference sequence). The CDR3 loop spans 15 amino acids. Germline trimming cut 5 bases from V and 4 bases from J; bases unmatched to any gene: 8. The CDR3 spells CASSSGQGSGETQYF. CDR3 sequence (DNA): TGTGCCAGTAGTTCGGGACAGGGTAGTGGAGAGACCCAGTACTTC.

This clonotype was detected ten times or more. This chain links TRBV7-2 with TRBJ2-7; D is perhaps TRBD2 (5 bases). V dropped 3 bases and J dropped 5 bases, with 17 bases sitting between them. Germline V gene lookup returns CDR1 SGHTA and CDR2 FQGNSA. The CDR3 covers 15 residues. The CDR3 DNA sequence: TGTGCCAGCAGCTTTCTTGGGGAGTCTGAAGACGAGCAGTACTTC. Translation gives CASSFLGESEDEQYF. The full variable domain, its missing parts supplied by reference TRBV7-2 and TRBJ2-7, is GAGVSQSPSNKVTEKGKDVELRCDPISGHTALYWYRQSLGQGLEFLIYFQGNSAPDKSGLPSDRFSAERTGGSVSTLTIQRTQQEDSAVYLCASSFLGESEDEQYFGPGTRLTVT.

As DNA, the CDR3 is TGTGCCTGGTTACCCGCGAACACCGGGGAGCTGTTTTTT. Amino acids: CAWLPANTGELFF. This rearrangement joins TRBV30 to TRBJ2-2; D is ambiguous. The CDR3 is 13 residues long. The germline gives CDR1 GTSNPN, CDR2 SVGIG (reference sequence). V was pared by 5 bases and J by 0 bases, with 7 bases between.

This clonotype was found many times. The V and J genes are TRBV20-1 and TRBJ2-7; 14 bases are a match to TRBD2. CDR3 length: 16 residues. The ends lost 3 bases at V and 0 bases at J; junction bases unmatched: 4. Looked up from germline, CDR1 is DFQATT and CDR2 is SNEGSKA (reference sequence). DNA of the CDR3: TGCAGTGCTAGTTTGACTAGCGGGAGGGCCTCCTACGAGCAGTACTTC. Protein: CSASLTSGRASYEQYF.

In this sample, this clonotype turned up many times. The V gene is TRBV7-9, the J gene TRBJ1-5; 8 positions agree with TRBD1. The CDR3 is 15 amino acids. J lost 7 bases, V lost 3 bases, and 8 bases had no gene match. Germline CDR1 reads SEHNR; CDR2 reads FQNEAQ (reference sequence). As DNA, the CDR3 is TGTGCCAGCAGCTTCGGCACAGGGGGGGGACAGCCCCAGCATTTT. It specifies CASSFGTGGGQPQHF.

In its sample, this clonotype was seen many times. The chain couples TRBV14 to TRBJ1-4; D is ambiguous. The V gene lost 1 base and the J gene lost 8 bases, with 5 bases spanning the gap. The CDR3 extends over 12 amino acids. Germline CDR1 reads SGHDN; CDR2 reads FVKESK. The DNA for the CDR3 is TGTGCCAGCAGCCAAGGTTCGGAAAAACTGTTTTTT. It is translated as CASSQGSEKLFF.

In this sample, this clonotype turned up many times. The rearrangement joins TRBV28 to TRBJ2-5; maybe TRBD2 (5 bases). V lost 6 bases and J lost 1, with 18 bases in between. CDR1 and CDR2 (germline): MDHEN, SYDVKM. The CDR3 loop spans 16 amino acids. CDR3 in DNA: TGTGCCAGCAGCACACGAGAGGGATCCCCCCAAGAGACCCAGTACTTC. Translation: CASSTREGSPQETQYF.

This clonotype was seen at least ten times. V and J are TRBV7-2 and TRBJ2-3; possible D gene TRBD1, 6 bases. V dropped 6 bases and J dropped 5 bases, with 9 bases sitting between them. Looked up from germline, CDR1 is SGHTA and CDR2 is FQGNSA. The CDR3 contains 12 residues. The CDR3 bases are TGTGCCAGCAGACAGGGTGTAGATACGCAGTATTTT. Translated, it gives CASRQGVDTQYF.

Regarding this clonotype: Possible read error: a much larger clone is one base away. The chain has TRBV19 and TRBJ2-2; either TRBD1 or TRBD2 may fit D (6 bases each). Looked up from germline, CDR1 is LNHDA and CDR2 is SQIVND (reference sequence). This CDR3 has 14 amino acids. Trimming stripped 5 bases from V and 10 bases from J, with 17 bases between. The CDR3 DNA reads as TGTGCCAGTAGTGCCTCGGGGGCGCCCGTGGAGCTGTTTTTT. It encodes CASSASGAPVELFF. The entire variable domain, with the rest obtained from reference TRBV19 and TRBJ2-2, is as follows: DGGITQSPKYLFRKEGQNVTLSCEQNLNHDAMYWYRQDPGQGLRLIYYSQIVNDFQKGDIAEGYSVSREKKESFPLTVTSAQKNPTAFYLCASSASGAPVELFFGEGSRLTVL.

V usage is TRBV19 and J usage is TRBJ2-5; D unclear. This CDR3 spans 16 amino acids. The germline V gene encodes CDR1 LNHDA and CDR2 SQIVND (reference sequence). The V end was cut by 4 bases, the J end by 0 bases, with 15 bases between. The CDR3 DNA reads as TGTGCCAGTAGTAATCTGCAGGACCACTACCAAGAGACCCAGTACTTC. Translation gives CASSNLQDHYQETQYF.

This clonotype was counted ten times or more. V gene TRBV12-3 or TRBV12-4 combines with J gene TRBJ2-2; TRBD1 might be the D (7 bases). The V gene lost 11 bases and the J gene lost 1 base, with 14 bases spanning the gap. The CDR3 runs 14 residues. CDR3 DNA sequence: TGTGCCTTCGCGGGACAGAAGAACACCGGGGAGCTGTTTTTT. Translated: CAFAGQKNTGELFF.

Comments on this clonotype: This clone may be a read error of a much larger clone one base away. The chain joins TRBV20-1 to TRBJ2-1; 11 positions agree with TRBD2. J was trimmed by 9 bases and V by 1 base; bases with no gene match: 23. The CDR3 sequence is 20 residues long. Germline V CDR1 and CDR2: DFQATT, SNEGSKA (reference sequence). As DNA, the CDR3 is TGCAGTGCTAGAGTCTTCCTCGGTAGCGGGAGGGCCTTAAAGGCGGTTGAGCAGTTCTTC. It encodes CSARVFLGSGRALKAVEQFF.

This clonotype occurred many times. The genes are TRBV28 and TRBJ2-7, with 10 bases identical to TRBD1. V was pared by 4 bases and J by 4 bases, with 7 bases of the junction left unmatched. This CDR3 comprises 15 residues. Looked up from germline, CDR1 is MDHEN and CDR2 is SYDVKM. The CDR3 region has the DNA TGTGCCAGCAGTTATATCGGACAGGGGGATTACGAGCAGTACTTC. Its protein is CASSYIGQGDYEQYF.

V and J are TRBV12-5 and TRBJ2-7; D remains ambiguous. The CDR3 runs to 17 residues. The V and J ends lost 0 bases and 0 bases respectively, with 15 bases between them. Germline assignment: CDR1 LGHNT and CDR2 FRNRAP. The CDR3 sequence: CASGLVGSTGPSYEQYF. The DNA of the CDR3 is TGTGCTAGTGGTTTGGTAGGCTCGACCGGGCCCTCCTACGAGCAGTACTTC.

Within the sample, this clonotype is large (0.1 to 1%). The V call is TRBV5-1, the J call TRBJ1-4; 7 bases map to TRBD1. CDR3 length equals 16 residues. V trimming: 0 bases; J trimming: 3 bases; junction bases outside the gene matches: 5. Germline V lookup: CDR1 SGHRS, CDR2 YFSETQ. The CDR3 region has the DNA TGCGCCAGCAGCTTGGCGCCTCAGGGGGCTAATGAAAAACTGTTTTTT. The encoded protein is CASSLAPQGANEKLFF.

Many counts were recorded for this clonotype. The rearrangement uses TRBV5-1 and TRBJ2-5, with D possibly being TRBD1 (6 bases). The CDR3 is 14 residues long. The germline V gene encodes CDR1 SGHRS and CDR2 YFSETQ. The V and J ends lost 4 bases and 5 bases respectively, with 15 bases between them. CDR3 nucleotides: TGCGCCAGCAGCCTAACAGGGTTTCGGGAGACCCAGTACTTC. The encoded protein is CASSLTGFRETQYF.

The sample holds many counts of this clonotype. The chain combines TRBV12-3 or TRBV12-4 with TRBJ1-4, with D hard to call. This CDR3 is built from 15 residues. Deletions cut 6 bases from V and 3 bases from J, with 14 bases between. CDR3 amino acids: CASSPDHNANEKLFF. The CDR3, as DNA: TGTGCCAGCAGCCCTGACCACAATGCTAATGAAAAACTGTTTTTT.

The chain recombines TRBV16 with TRBJ1-5; D unresolved. Trimming removed 0 bases from V and 5 bases from J, with 11 bases in between. The CDR3 contains 15 residues. Germline values: CDR1 KGHSY, CDR2 FQNENV. CDR3 in amino acids: CASSQSQNLHQPQHF. The DNA of the CDR3 is TGTGCCAGCAGCCAATCACAAAATCTACATCAGCCCCAGCATTTT.

This clonotype occurred many times. This chain uses TRBV7-9 with TRBJ2-7; D is unclear. From germline, CDR1 is SEHNR and CDR2 FQNEAQ (reference sequence). V was pared by 4 bases and J by 2 bases, with 3 bases between. The CDR3 length is 11 residues. CDR3: CASSSAYEQYF. CDR3 coding DNA: TGTGCCAGCAGCTCTGCCTACGAGCAGTACTTC.

This clonotype was counted at least ten times. The J gene is TRBJ2-2, the V gene TRBV7-3; possible D gene TRBD1, 5 bases. The V gene lost 5 bases and the J gene lost 6 bases, with 13 bases spanning the gap. The CDR3 is 14 residues long. The germline V gene encodes CDR1 SGHTA and CDR2 FQGTGA. The CDR3 spells CASSTHGAAGELFF. The CDR3 nucleotides are TGTGCCAGCAGCACCCATGGGGCAGCCGGGGAGCTGTTTTTT.

The CDR3 sequence: CSGSKAGGGSYEQYF. CDR3 in DNA: TGTTCCGGCAGCAAAGCCGGCGGGGGGTCCTACGAGCAGTACTTC. V usage is TRBV21-1 and J usage is TRBJ2-7; no check of the table's D call, TRBD2, against the DNA was made. TRBV21-1 is flagged as a pseudogene. The CDR3 sequence is 15 residues long.

The chain couples TRBV6-2 or TRBV6-3 to TRBJ1-5, with D unresolved. V gave up 4 bases and J gave up 0 bases, with 10 bases separating them. Germline V gene sequence: CDR1 MNHEY, CDR2 SVGEGT. This CDR3 spans 15 amino acids. This CDR3 reads CASSFSGYSNQPQHF. The CDR3 DNA sequence: TGTGCCAGCAGTTTTTCAGGATATAGCAATCAGCCCCAGCATTTT.

By proportion, this clonotype is medium-sized (0.01 to 0.1%). The DNA for the CDR3 is TGCAGTGCTAGATATCCGGACCGGAGCTCCTACGAGCAGTACTTC. As protein: CSARYPDRSSYEQYF. The J gene is TRBJ2-7, the V gene TRBV20-1; D unclear. CDR1 and CDR2 (germline): DFQATT, SNEGSKA (reference sequence). V lost 2 bases to trimming and J lost 0 bases, with 14 bases between them. The length of the CDR3 is 15 residues.